The 23 T cell receptor beta chains below were found in one sample sequenced in a study of cytomegalovirus exposure and HLA in healthy donors. Use of 60 Vbeta and 13 Jbeta primers characterized the PCR. Clones were sequenced by immunoSEQ multiplex PCR, and TCRdb holds only the in-frame ones, with some missing. The sample holds tens of thousands of clones, about 9.5% seen once. Sequencing was done on a sample of PBMCs. Receptors originate from a man aged 55 to 70 in good health and CMV-seropositive.

Concerning this clone: Germline is not matched at one junction end, which may reflect a read error. The chain links TRBV5-1 to TRBJ2-7, with TRBD2 matching 15 bases. The CDR3 is made up of 14 amino acids. Germline V CDR1 and CDR2: SGHRS, YFSETQ. DNA for the CDR3: TGCGCCAGCAGCTCTGGGACTAGCGGGAGGCCCAAATTTTTC. Translating gives CASSSGTSGRPKFF.

The gene calls are TRBV10-3 and TRBJ2-2, with D hard to call. Per germline, CDR1 ENHRY and CDR2 SYGVKD. V shed 8 bases and J shed 7 bases, with 5 bases lying between them. This CDR3 is built from 10 residues. The CDR3 is CAIGDGELFF. CDR3 coding DNA: TGTGCCATCGGAGACGGGGAGCTGTTTTTT.

The chain employs TRBV29-1 and TRBJ1-2; D uncertain. Trimming left V 7 bases short and J 1 base short, with 16 bases between. This CDR3 comprises 14 residues. CDR1 is SQVTM, CDR2 ANQGSEA, per germline. The CDR3 reads CSAPGGPGNYGYTF. DNA for the CDR3: TGCAGCGCCCCCGGAGGGCCCGGTAACTATGGCTACACCTTC.

This clone was found a few times. The chain recombines TRBV9 with TRBJ2-5, with 8 nucleotides matching TRBD1. V shed 10 bases and J 4 bases; nucleotides not matched to a gene: 15. Germline CDR1 SGDLS, CDR2 YYNGEE. The CDR3 is made up of 15 amino acids. The CDR3 reads CASSGTGQTGETQYF. The CDR3 DNA reads TGTGCCTCTTCCGGGACAGGTCAAACAGGAGAGACCCAGTACTTC.

The chain links TRBV28 to TRBJ2-7, with 11 bases that match TRBD2. The germline V gene has CDR1 MDHEN and CDR2 SYDVKM. Trimming at V came to 6 bases and at J to 4 bases, leaving 11 bases not matched to a gene. The CDR3 contains 16 residues. CDR3 in DNA: TGTGCCAGCAGCCTCCCCCTAGCGGGAGGAAAGTACGAGCAGTACTTC. Translated, it gives CASSLPLAGGKYEQYF.

This rearrangement joins TRBV25-1 to TRBJ2-3; D unclear. The CDR3 spans 14 residues. The V gene's germline CDR1 is MGHDK and CDR2 SYGVNS. Between the trimmed V and J ends, which lost 4 bases and 0 bases, there was a span of 8 bases. The CDR3 region is CASSVASSTDTQYF. CDR3 bases: TGTGCCAGCAGTGTGGCTTCTAGCACAGATACGCAGTATTTT.

In this sample, this clone turned up a few times. The chain couples TRBV21-1 to TRBJ1-1; whether TRBD1, the table's D call, matches the DNA was not checked. TRBV21-1 is marked as a pseudogene. The CDR3 is 16 residues long. CDR3 bases: TGTGCCAGCAGCAAAGACGGATCCTCGTGGACAGGGGAAGCTTTCTTT. It is translated as CASSKDGSSWTGEAFF.

This chain connects TRBV11-2 to TRBJ2-1, with a tentative D call TRBD2 (6 bases). Trimming pared 3 bases from V and 4 bases from J, leaving 13 bases between. The CDR3 runs 15 residues. Per germline, CDR1 SGHAT and CDR2 FQNNGV. DNA for the CDR3: TGTGCCAGCAGCTTGGAGGGGAGCGTATACAATGAGCAGTTCTTC. Translating gives CASSLEGSVYNEQFF.

The chain uses TRBV30 and TRBJ2-3; 14 positions agree with TRBD2. This CDR3 has 15 residues. V dropped 4 bases and J dropped 8; count of bases not matched to a gene: 8. Germline CDR1 reads GTSNPN; CDR2 reads SVGIG (reference sequence). CDR3 region: CAWTGTSGRTGTQYF. The CDR3 DNA reads as TGTGCCTGGACCGGGACTAGCGGGAGAACCGGTACGCAGTATTTT.

The V gene is TRBV7-6, the J gene TRBJ1-5, with D hard to call. The V and J ends lost 6 bases and 6 bases respectively, with 12 bases between them. CDR1 and CDR2 (germline): SGHVS, FNYEAQ. The CDR3 extends over 13 amino acids. The CDR3 DNA reads as TGTGCCAGCAGTTCTAGTCTGGGTCAGCCCCAGCATTTT. Translation: CASSSSLGQPQHF.

This chain connects TRBV6-1 to TRBJ1-1; TRBD1 might be the D (6 bases). The CDR3 runs 13 residues. The V gene's germline CDR1 is MNHNS and CDR2 SASEGT. Trimming took off 11 bases at V and 5 bases at J, with 18 bases between the two ends. Here the CDR3 reads CASGEGGETEAFF. The CDR3 DNA follows: TGTGCCTCCGGGGAAGGGGGGGAGACTGAAGCTTTCTTT.

This clone was observed a few times. The chain has TRBV5-1 and TRBJ2-3; tentative D call: TRBD1 (5 bases). Germline lookup yields CDR1 SGHRS and CDR2 YFSETQ. The CDR3 is 16 residues long. The ends were cut back, 0 bases at V and 3 bases at J, with 14 bases in the middle. In DNA, the CDR3 is TGCGCCAGCAGCTTGGAGGGCAGGGATGGTACAGATACGCAGTATTTT. This translates into CASSLEGRDGTDTQYF.

This clone was counted between two and nine times. Here the CDR3 DNA reads TGCGCCAGCAGCTTCGACAGGGGGCCTGGGGCGGGGTACACTGAAGCTTTCTTT. Translated, it gives CASSFDRGPGAGYTEAFF. This sequence joins TRBV5-1 and TRBJ1-1; 10 nucleotides align to TRBD1. The J segment lost 3 bases and the V segment lost 2 bases, leaving 13 bases of the junction unmatched. In germline, CDR1 is SGHRS, CDR2 YFSETQ. This CDR3 region has 18 residues.

In its sample, this clone was seen a few times. The genes are TRBV27 and TRBJ1-6; 9 nucleotides align to TRBD1. V shed 6 bases, J shed 9 bases, and the junction held 6 bases outside the gene matches. Germline assignment: CDR1 MNHEY and CDR2 SMNVEV (reference sequence). This CDR3 spans 14 amino acids. The CDR3 bases are TGTGCCAGCAGAACCGGGACAGGGAGTTCACCCCTCCACTTT. Residues: CASRTGTGSSPLHF.

This clone was counted a few times. The chain carries TRBV9 and TRBJ2-3; the D gene is possibly TRBD2 (6 bases). Per germline, CDR1 SGDLS and CDR2 YYNGEE. V was trimmed by 0 bases and J by 1 base, leaving 12 bases between them. The CDR3 extends over 16 amino acids. CDR3 in DNA: TGTGCCAGCAGCGTAGGGAGGGGCGGGGGCACAGATACGCAGTATTTT. It specifies CASSVGRGGGTDTQYF.

The table lists this clone with a few counts. The rearrangement joins TRBV18 to TRBJ2-7; TRBD1 aligns across 11 bases. The germline gives CDR1 KGHSH, CDR2 LQKENI. This CDR3 contains 14 residues. With V trimmed by 6 bases and J by 2 bases, 3 bases remained unmatched. CDR3 sequence (DNA): TGTGCCAGCTCTTGGACAGGGGGCACCTACGAGCAGTACTTC. This encodes CASSWTGGTYEQYF.

The chain uses TRBV7-9 and TRBJ1-2, with a tentative D call TRBD1 (5 bases). The V and J ends lost 0 bases and 7 bases respectively, with 18 bases between them. The CDR3 sequence is 16 residues long. Germline V gives CDR1 SEHNR, CDR2 FQNEAQ (reference sequence). CDR3 amino acids: CASSLANWGVKGGYTF. CDR3 nucleotides: TGTGCCAGCAGCTTAGCGAATTGGGGGGTAAAGGGTGGCTACACCTTC.

This chain's CDR3 is CATSRDREGNEQFF. The CDR3 nucleotides are TGTGCCACCAGCAGAGATCGGGAGGGGAATGAGCAGTTCTTC. V gene TRBV15 combines with J gene TRBJ2-1; 8 positions match TRBD2. Germline lookup yields CDR1 LNHNV and CDR2 YYDKDF (reference sequence). V lost 0 bases to trimming and J lost 7 bases; unmatched junction nucleotides: 2. The CDR3 is made up of 14 amino acids.

This chain connects TRBV28 to TRBJ1-2; D perhaps matches TRBD1 (6 bases). CDR3 length: 13 residues. V was cut by 5 bases and J by 7 bases, with 14 bases left in between. Looked up from germline, CDR1 is MDHEN and CDR2 is SYDVKM. As DNA, the CDR3 is TGTGCCAGCAGTCTGGGGACACTCTCTGGCTACACCTTC. It encodes CASSLGTLSGYTF.

The gene calls are TRBV5-1 and TRBJ2-1; 9 positions match TRBD2. V was clipped by 5 bases and J by 7 bases; unmatched bases: 4. The CDR3 loop spans 13 amino acids. Looked up from germline, CDR1 is SGHRS and CDR2 is YFSETQ. This CDR3 reads CASRSSGTNEQFF. The DNA of the CDR3 is TGCGCCAGCAGGTCTAGCGGGACGAATGAGCAGTTCTTC.

This clone was detected ten times or more. The chain is built from TRBV6-6 and TRBJ2-4; 7 nucleotides align to TRBD1. V lost 6 bases, J lost 4 bases, and 3 bases stayed unmatched. Germline V gene lookup returns CDR1 MNHNY and CDR2 SVGAGI (reference sequence). This CDR3 is 13 amino acids long. CDR3 DNA sequence: TGTGCCAGCAGGGAACAGGGGAAAAACATTCAGTACTTC. As protein: CASREQGKNIQYF.

V usage is TRBV30 and J usage is TRBJ1-1; 10 nucleotides match TRBD1. The junction had 2 bases not matched to a gene; V was cut back by 0 bases and J by 4 bases. The CDR3 sequence is 14 residues long. Germline assignment: CDR1 GTSNPN and CDR2 SVGIG (reference sequence). The CDR3 is CAWSVGQGTTEAFF. For the CDR3, the DNA is TGTGCCTGGAGTGTGGGACAGGGGACCACTGAAGCTTTCTTT.

The chain links TRBV9 to TRBJ2-5; D perhaps matches TRBD2 (6 bases). Trimming left V 0 bases short and J 4 bases short, with 10 bases between. Germline CDR1 reads SGDLS; CDR2 reads YYNGEE. CDR3 length: 14 residues. CDR3 sequence (DNA): TGTGCCAGCAGCGTAGGTAGCGGTCGAGAGACCCAGTACTTC. Encoded protein: CASSVGSGRETQYF.